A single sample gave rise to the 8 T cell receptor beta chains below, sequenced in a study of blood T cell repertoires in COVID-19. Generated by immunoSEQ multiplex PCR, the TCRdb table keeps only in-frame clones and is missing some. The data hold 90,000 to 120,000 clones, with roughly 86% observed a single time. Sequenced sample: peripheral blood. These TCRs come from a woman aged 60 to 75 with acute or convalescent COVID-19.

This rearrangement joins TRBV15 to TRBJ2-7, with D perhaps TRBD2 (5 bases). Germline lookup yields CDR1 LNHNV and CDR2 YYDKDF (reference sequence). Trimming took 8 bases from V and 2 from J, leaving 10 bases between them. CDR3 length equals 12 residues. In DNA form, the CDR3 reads TGTGCCACCGCCGAGGGCGCCTACGAGCAGTACTTC. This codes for CATAEGAYEQYF.

DNA for the CDR3: TGTGCCAGCAGCTCCCCGCCAGGGGGCATTTATGGCTACACCTTC. Its protein is CASSSPPGGIYGYTF. V gene TRBV9 combines with J gene TRBJ1-2, with 8 bases identical to TRBD1. Germline CDR1 and CDR2: SGDLS and YYNGEE. This CDR3 is 15 amino acids long. V lost 4 bases and J lost 5; bases outside the gene matches: 10.

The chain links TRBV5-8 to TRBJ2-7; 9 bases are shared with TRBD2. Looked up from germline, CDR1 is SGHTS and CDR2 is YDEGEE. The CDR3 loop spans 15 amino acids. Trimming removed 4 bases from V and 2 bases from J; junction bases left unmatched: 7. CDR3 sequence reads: CASSLTSGKTYEQYF. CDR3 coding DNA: TGTGCCAGCAGCCTGACTAGCGGTAAAACCTACGAGCAGTACTTC.

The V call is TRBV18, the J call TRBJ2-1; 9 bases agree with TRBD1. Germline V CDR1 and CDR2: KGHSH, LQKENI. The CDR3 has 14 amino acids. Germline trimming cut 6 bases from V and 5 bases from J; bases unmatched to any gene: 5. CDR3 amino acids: CASSAGQGNNEQFF. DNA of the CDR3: TGTGCCAGCTCTGCGGGACAGGGAAACAATGAGCAGTTCTTC.

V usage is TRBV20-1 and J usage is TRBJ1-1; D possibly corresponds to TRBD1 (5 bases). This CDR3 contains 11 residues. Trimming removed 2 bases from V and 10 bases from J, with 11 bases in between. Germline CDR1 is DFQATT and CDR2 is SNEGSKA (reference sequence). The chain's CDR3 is CSARQGLLAFF. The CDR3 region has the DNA TGCAGTGCTAGACAGGGTTTGTTAGCTTTCTTT.

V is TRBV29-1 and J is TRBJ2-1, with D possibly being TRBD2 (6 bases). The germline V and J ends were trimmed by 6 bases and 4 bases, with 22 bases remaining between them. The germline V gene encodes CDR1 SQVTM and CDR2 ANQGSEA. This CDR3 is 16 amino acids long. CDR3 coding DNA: TGCAGCGTCTTGGGGACTCCAGCGGGCCGTTACAATGAGCAGTTCTTC. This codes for CSVLGTPAGRYNEQFF.

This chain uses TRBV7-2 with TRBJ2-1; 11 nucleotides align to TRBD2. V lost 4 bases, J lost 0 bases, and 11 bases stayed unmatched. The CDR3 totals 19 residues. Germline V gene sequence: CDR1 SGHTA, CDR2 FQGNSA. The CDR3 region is CASSSGFGLAGSSYNEQFF. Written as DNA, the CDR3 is TGTGCCAGCAGCTCCGGCTTTGGACTAGCGGGCTCCTCCTACAATGAGCAGTTCTTC.

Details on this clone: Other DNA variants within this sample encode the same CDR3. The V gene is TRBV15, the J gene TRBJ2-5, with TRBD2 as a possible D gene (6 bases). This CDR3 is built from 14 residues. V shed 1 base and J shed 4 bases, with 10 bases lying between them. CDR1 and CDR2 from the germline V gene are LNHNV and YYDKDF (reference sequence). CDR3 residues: CATSRGRVGETQYF. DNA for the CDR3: TGTGCCACCAGCAGAGGGAGGGTAGGAGAGACCCAGTACTTC. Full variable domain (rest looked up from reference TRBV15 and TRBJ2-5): DAMVIQNPRYQVTQFGKPVTLSCSQTLNHNVMYWYQQKSSQAPKLLFHYYDKDFNNEADTPDNFQSRRPNTSFCFLDIRSPGLGDTAMYLCATSRGRVGETQYFGPGTRLLVL.